This T cell receptor (beta chain) originates from a study of cytomegalovirus exposure and HLA in healthy donors. At the level of the study: Some 180 million T cells yielded 117 million unique TCR beta sequences in earlier analysis.

Researchers ran the PCR with 60 Vbeta and 13 Jbeta primers. The data were produced by immunoSEQ multiplex PCR, yet TCRdb's version contains in-frame clones alone and is incomplete. In the table there are fewer than 45,000 clones, around 68% of which are singletons. This clone is classed as medium-sized. What was sequenced was PBMCs. This receptor was identified in a man aged 40-49 years in good health and CMV-seronegative.

CDR3 sequence: CASRRSGQGSYEQYF. DNA of the CDR3: TGTGCCAGCAGACGCTCGGGACAGGGCTCCTACGAGCAGTACTTC. This chain uses TRBV6-5 with TRBJ2-7; 9 bases fit TRBD1. The V gene end was trimmed by 6 bases and the J gene end by 0 bases; junction bases not matched to a gene: 6. This CDR3 has 15 amino acids. Germline CDR1 is MNHEY and CDR2 is SVGAGI.